The present T cell receptor beta chain was sequenced within a study of T cells after posttransplantation cyclophosphamide. CDR1 and CDR2 from the germline V gene are SEHNR and FQNEAQ (reference sequence). V gave up 1 base and J gave up 0 bases, with 6 bases separating them. The CDR3 consists of 14 residues. Cells defined as naive were viable CD3+CD4+ or CD3+CD8+ and CCR7+CD45RA+CD45RO-CD95-CD27+CD28+. Produced via immunoSEQ multiplex PCR; TCRdb's table is partial and in-frame only. The sample yields tens of thousands of clones, 75% to 95% seen once. This receptor was taken from a man between 25 and 39 years old in good health and a related stem cell transplant donor. The material sequenced was naive CD4+ T cells sorted from blood. The rearrangement joins TRBV7-9 to TRBJ1-1; no definite D call. The CDR3 coding sequence is TGTGCCAGCAGCTTAGTGGCCCTGAACACTGAAGCTTTCTTT. Encoded protein: CASSLVALNTEAFF.